This TCR beta chain originates from a study of T cell repertoires in cytomegalovirus infection. The CDR3 totals 11 residues. V lost 6 bases and J lost 6, with 9 bases in between. On this clonotype itself: Its antigen is not known. Since the CDR3 does not end with the conserved phenylalanine or tryptophan, this likely comes from a read error.

MiXCR, run by TCRdb on the reads, gives a single entry per CDR3 protein. This table holds about 920,000 distinct CDR3 sequences, 30% to 40% found once. The material sequenced was cultured CD8+ T cells from PBMCs, taken from culture after CMV antigen stimulation. This TCR derives from a human donor in good health (CMV status not recorded). Some clones in this sample may be carry-over from other donors' samples. The chain is built from TRBV12-3 or TRBV12-4 and TRBJ2-7; the D gene could be TRBD1 or TRBD2 (5 bases each). CDR3 protein: CASSPGSEQYS. CDR3 nucleotide sequence: TGTGCCAGCAGCCCAGGGAGCGAGCAGTACTCC.